This T cell receptor beta chain came from a study of type 1 regulatory T cells. Study summary: T-allo10 is a Tr1-enriched, alloantigen-specific CD4 T cell product made in vitro. Study-wide findings and caveats: Compared with non-Tr1 cells, Tr1 cells showed a narrower TCR repertoire.

From germline, CDR1 is SGDLS and CDR2 YYNGEE. This CDR3 region has 16 residues. Trimming took 4 bases from V and 7 from J; bases not matched to a gene: 15. A few counts support this clonotype. Antigen: not known. TCRdb reprocessed the reads with MiXCR, giving one entry per CDR3 protein. Among approximately 77,000 distinct CDR3 sequences listed, 20% to 25% were seen once. Sequencing was done on a sample of cultured type 1 regulatory T (Tr1) cells, either the whole culture or a sorted fraction (not recorded which). This chain links TRBV9 with TRBJ2-5, with 8 bases lining up with TRBD2. This clonotype was sampled from a human donor in good health. The chain's CDR3 is CASSPQGRTSIGTQYF. The DNA for the CDR3 is TGTGCCAGCAGCCCACAGGGAAGGACTAGCATTGGGACCCAGTACTTC.